This is a list of T cell receptor beta chains from one sample in a study of shared clonotypes between healthy human individuals. Sequencing was performed with immunoSEQ multiplex PCR; in TCRdb, only in-frame clones are kept and a portion is missing. The sample holds about 380,000 clones, roughly 96% seen once. The sequencing sample was made of memory CD8+ T cells sorted from blood. Receptors were obtained from a man aged 30 to 39 in good health. Both conserved end residues are part of each CDR3. The order of the fields is clone size, V gene, D gene, J gene, CDR3 DNA, CDR3 protein. D genes are given only for firm matches. The size field is filled for only some rows; it gives once, few, many or a size class.

NA,TRBV5-4,NA,TRBJ2-5,TGTGCCAGCAGCTTGGCTTCGTCTCGGGGGAGCCAAGAGACCCAGTACTTC,CASSLASSRGSQETQYF
NA,TRBV5-1,NA,TRBJ1-2,TGCGCCAGCAGCTTGGGGACAGCCCCGCGGGCCTACACCTTC,CASSLGTAPRAYTF
NA,TRBV7-2,NA,TRBJ2-7,TGTGCCAGCAGCCTACTTGGGATCGAGCAGTACTTC,CASSLLGIEQYF
NA,TRBV28,TRBD2,TRBJ2-1,TGTGCCAGCAGTTTGGCAGGGCGCGGGAGTTATGAGCAGTTCTTC,CASSLAGRGSYEQFF
NA,TRBV5-4,NA,TRBJ2-3,TGTGCCAGCAGCTTGGGGGCTAAGGAGGGAGATACGCAGTATTTT,CASSLGAKEGDTQYF
NA,TRBV10-3,NA,TRBJ2-5,TGTGCCATCAGTGAACGGGGGCAGGCCCAGTACTTC,CAISERGQAQYF
NA,TRBV5-1,NA,TRBJ2-5,TGCGCCAGCTGCGGCCAAGAGACCCAGTACTTC,CASCGQETQYF
NA,TRBV28,TRBD1,TRBJ2-1,TGTGCCAGCAGTTTTGACAGGGATGAGCAGTTCTTC,CASSFDRDEQFF
once,TRBV29-1,NA,TRBJ1-2,TGCAGCGTTGAGTCGGGAGGGCCTGGCTACACCTTC,CSVESGGPGYTF
NA,TRBV10-3,NA,TRBJ1-5,TGTGCCATCAGTGGGACGGATAGCAATCAGCCCCAGCATTTT,CAISGTDSNQPQHF
NA,TRBV6-5,NA,TRBJ1-5,TGTGCCAGCACCAACAGGACACCGGGAAATCAGCCCCAGCATTTT,CASTNRTPGNQPQHF
NA,TRBV7-3,TRBD2,TRBJ2-1,TGTGCCAGCAGCTTACGTTCACTAGCGGCCTACAATGAGCAGTTCTTC,CASSLRSLAAYNEQFF
NA,TRBV28,NA,TRBJ1-5,TGTGCCAGCAGTTTAGGCGGACGGGGGAGGTATCAGCCCCAGCATTTT,CASSLGGRGRYQPQHF
NA,TRBV7-9,NA,TRBJ2-1,TGTGCCAGCAGCTTCGGGAGCTCCTACAATGAGCAGTTCTTC,CASSFGSSYNEQFF
NA,TRBV19,NA,TRBJ1-1,TGTGCCAGCACCCGGATAGGGTTTTCGGTGAACACTGAAGCTTTCTTT,CASTRIGFSVNTEAFF
NA,TRBV18,TRBD1,TRBJ1-1,TGTGCCAGCTCACCGGGACAGGGGGTTACTGAAGCTTTCTTT,CASSPGQGVTEAFF
NA,TRBV6-4,TRBD1,TRBJ2-3,TGTGCCAGCAGTGACTCTGGGACAGGGGGTTCAGATACGCAGTATTTT,CASSDSGTGGSDTQYF
NA,TRBV19,TRBD1,TRBJ2-7,TGTGCCAGTAGTCTTGGAGTAAGGGGGCACGCCCTCTACGAGCAGTACTTC,CASSLGVRGHALYEQYF
NA,TRBV30,NA,TRBJ2-5,TGTGCCTGGAGTGTACAACAAGAGACCCAGTACTTC,CAWSVQQETQYF
NA,TRBV11-2,NA,TRBJ2-1,TGTGCCAGCAGCTTCCGGGACACCCAGTTCAATGAGCAGTTCTTC,CASSFRDTQFNEQFF
NA,TRBV28,TRBD1,TRBJ2-3,TGTGCCAGCAGTTTACGGTATGGGACAGCAAGCACAGATACGCAGTATTTT,CASSLRYGTASTDTQYF
NA,TRBV15,NA,TRBJ1-5,TGTGCCACCAGCAGAGATGGGGGGGGCAATCAGCCCCAGCATTTT,CATSRDGGGNQPQHF
NA,TRBV19,TRBD2,TRBJ2-3,TGTGCCAGTAGTATGACTAGCGGCACAGATACGCAGTATTTT,CASSMTSGTDTQYF
NA,TRBV4-1,NA,TRBJ2-2,TGCGCCAGCAACCCATCTAGCGCCAACACCGGGGAGCTGTTTTTT,CASNPSSANTGELFF
NA,TRBV28,NA,TRBJ1-5,TGTGCCAGCAGTAACAATCAGCCCCAGCATTTT,CASSNNQPQHF
NA,TRBV28,TRBD1,TRBJ2-5,TGTGCCAGCAGTAAGGGACAGTTTAAAGAGACCCAGTACTTC,CASSKGQFKETQYF
NA,TRBV29-1,NA,TRBJ1-5,TGCAGCGCCGGGGGGGATCAGCCCCAGCATTTT,CSAGGDQPQHF
NA,TRBV7-9,NA,TRBJ2-3,TGTGCCAGCAGCTTAGTAGGAGCTAGCACAGATACGCAGTATTTT,CASSLVGASTDTQYF
NA,TRBV28,TRBD2,TRBJ2-7,TGTGCCAGCAGTTTAGTCTCCTCTAGCGGGAGGTCACAGTACTTC,CASSLVSSSGRSQYF
NA,TRBV30,TRBD1,TRBJ1-2,TGTGCCTGGGGGACAGGGGGGGGCTACACCTTC,CAWGTGGGYTF
NA,TRBV10-2,NA,TRBJ2-5,TGCGCCAGTTCTTCGGTTACCGGGACCCAGTACTTC,CASSSVTGTQYF
NA,TRBV5-1,NA,TRBJ2-2,TGCGCCAGCAGCTTGTGGGGCACCGGGGAGCTGTTTTTT,CASSLWGTGELFF
few,TRBV18,NA,TRBJ2-7,TGTGCCAGCTCAGGGACAATCTCCTACGAGCAGTACTTC,CASSGTISYEQYF
NA,TRBV28,NA,TRBJ1-2,TGTGCCAGCACCCCTCCCGACAGGTCCATCTACTATGGCTACACCTTC,CASTPPDRSIYYGYTF
NA,TRBV6-5,TRBD1,TRBJ2-7,TGTGCCAGCAGGGGCGCCGGGACAGGTGACTACGAGCAGTACTTC,CASRGAGTGDYEQYF
once,TRBV5-1,TRBD1,TRBJ2-5,TGCGCCAGCAGCTTGTCAGGACAGGGAGAGACCCAGTACTTC,CASSLSGQGETQYF
NA,TRBV5-6,NA,TRBJ2-1,TGTGCCAGCAGCTTCCTGACGGAGTACAATGAGCAGTTCTTC,CASSFLTEYNEQFF
NA,TRBV15,TRBD2,TRBJ2-1,TGTGCCACCAGCAGAGATCCAGTGACTAGCGGGAAGGAGTACAATGAGCAGTTCTTC,CATSRDPVTSGKEYNEQFF
NA,TRBV9,NA,TRBJ2-6,TGTGCCAGCAGCGTAAGTTCGGGGTCTGGGGCCAACGTCCTGACTTTC,CASSVSSGSGANVLTF
NA,TRBV9,TRBD1,TRBJ1-2,TGTGCCAGCAGCCCTCGACAGGGCCACTATGGCTACACCTTC,CASSPRQGHYGYTF
NA,TRBV10-2,NA,TRBJ2-1,TGCGCCAGCAGTGAGGCAGGGGCCTACAATGAGCAGTTCTTC,CASSEAGAYNEQFF
NA,TRBV7-9,TRBD1,TRBJ1-4,TGTGCCAGCAGCGATGGACAGGGGCTAAGAGAAAAACTGTTTTTT,CASSDGQGLREKLFF